This T cell receptor beta chain was captured in a study of blood T cells in healthy people across ages. For the second PCR, which ran for roughly 6 to 12 cycles, a sample-barcoded 5' primer and a J-beta primer mix were used. Each cDNA was tagged by a template-switch adaptor containing 12 random nucleotides. TCRdb analysed the 5' RACE reads with MiXCR anew, one entry per CDR3 protein. This table holds approximately 770,000 distinct CDR3 sequences, roughly 64% found once. This clonotype was detected ten times or more. The antigen is undetermined. Points from the study as a whole: Naive CD4+ cell counts and diversity both ran higher in long-lived than in aged donors.

The CDR3 spans 17 residues. Germline V CDR1 and CDR2: SGHRS, YFSETQ. V lost 0 bases, J lost 7 bases, and 22 bases lay in between. The sequence came from a man aged 25-45 years in good health. The V gene is TRBV5-1, the J gene TRBJ1-2; D gene unclear. The source material was blood. The CDR3 DNA is TGCGCCAGCAGCTTGGTTATGGGCACCACTGGTAGTAGTGGCTACACCTTC. This sequence encodes CASSLVMGTTGSSGYTF.